This T cell receptor beta chain was recorded in a study of blood T cells in healthy people across ages. This clonotype has ten or more counts. Trimming cost V 6 bases and J 0 bases, with 9 bases left between them. The CDR3 covers 15 residues. Germline loops: CDR1 SNHLY, CDR2 FYNNEI. Together with a sample-barcoded 5' primer, a J-beta primer mix was included in a second PCR lasting about 6 to 12 cycles. TCRdb recomputed calls from the 5' RACE reads with MiXCR, one row per CDR3 protein. This table holds 650,000 to 700,000 distinct CDR3 sequences, under 65% found once. V usage is TRBV2 and J usage is TRBJ1-6; D gene unclear. This receptor was obtained from a woman of 80 years or more in good health. Sequenced sample: blood. The CDR3 coding sequence is TGTGCCAGCAGCGGGGTCTCCTCCTATAATTCACCCCTCCACTTT. Translation gives CASSGVSSYNSPLHF. The full variable domain, with the rest looked up from reference TRBV2 and TRBJ1-6, is EPEVTQTPSHQVTQMGQEVILRCVPISNHLYFYWYRQILGQKVEFLVSFYNNEISEKSEIFDDQFSVERPDGSNFTLKIRSTKLEDSAMYFCASSGVSSYNSPLHFGNGTRLTVT.